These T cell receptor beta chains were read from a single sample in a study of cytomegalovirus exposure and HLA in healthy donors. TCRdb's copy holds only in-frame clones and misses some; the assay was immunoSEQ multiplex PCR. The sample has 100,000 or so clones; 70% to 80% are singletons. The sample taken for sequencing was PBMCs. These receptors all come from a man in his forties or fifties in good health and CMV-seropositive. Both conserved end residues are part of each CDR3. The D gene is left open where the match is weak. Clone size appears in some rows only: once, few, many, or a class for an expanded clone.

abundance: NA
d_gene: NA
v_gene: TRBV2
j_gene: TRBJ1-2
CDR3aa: CASNLDGQYGYTF
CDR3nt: TGTGCCAGCAACCTGGATGGACAGTATGGCTACACCTTC

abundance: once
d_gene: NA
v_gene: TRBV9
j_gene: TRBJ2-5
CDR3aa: CASSVGFDPRGETQYF
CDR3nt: TGTGCCAGCAGCGTAGGGTTCGACCCCCGGGGAGAGACCCAGTACTTC

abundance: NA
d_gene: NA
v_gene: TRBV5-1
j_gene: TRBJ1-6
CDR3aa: CASSFATGNSPLHF
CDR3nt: TGCGCCAGCAGCTTCGCCACAGGGAATTCACCCCTCCACTTT

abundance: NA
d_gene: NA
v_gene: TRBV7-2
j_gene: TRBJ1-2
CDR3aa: CASSPAQARSYGYTF
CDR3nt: TGTGCCAGCAGCCCGGCACAGGCACGCTCCTATGGCTACACCTTC

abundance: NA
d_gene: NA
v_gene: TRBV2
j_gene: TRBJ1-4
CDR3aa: CASSGGLGNEKLFF
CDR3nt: TGTGCCAGCAGTGGGGGCTTGGGTAATGAAAAACTGTTTTTT

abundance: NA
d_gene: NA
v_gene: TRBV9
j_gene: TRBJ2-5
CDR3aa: CASSVQDDQETQYF
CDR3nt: TGTGCCAGCAGCGTACAGGATGACCAAGAGACCCAGTACTTC

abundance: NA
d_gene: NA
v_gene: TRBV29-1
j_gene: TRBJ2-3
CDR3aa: CSGGTSTDTQYF
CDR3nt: TGCAGCGGGGGGACTAGCACAGATACGCAGTATTTT

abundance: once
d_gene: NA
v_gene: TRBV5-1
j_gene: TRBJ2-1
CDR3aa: CASSLDRMGSYNEQFF
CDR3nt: TGCGCCAGCAGCTTGGACAGAATGGGCAGCTACAATGAGCAGTTCTTC

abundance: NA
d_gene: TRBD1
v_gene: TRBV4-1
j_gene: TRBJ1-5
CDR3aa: CASSLFEGQGNQPQHF
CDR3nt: TGCGCCAGCAGCCTTTTTGAAGGACAGGGCAATCAGCCCCAGCATTTT

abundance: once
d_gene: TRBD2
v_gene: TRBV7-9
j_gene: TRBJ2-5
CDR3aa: CASSDGLAGAETQYF
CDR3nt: TGTGCCAGCAGCGACGGACTAGCGGGTGCTGAGACCCAGTACTTC

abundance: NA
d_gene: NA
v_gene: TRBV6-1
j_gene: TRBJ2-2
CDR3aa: CASSALAGVATGELFF
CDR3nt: TGTGCCAGCAGTGCGCTAGCTGGGGTTGCCACCGGGGAGCTGTTTTTT

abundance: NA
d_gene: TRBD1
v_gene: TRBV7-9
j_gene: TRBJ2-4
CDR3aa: CASSLQGAKNIQYF
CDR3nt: TGTGCCAGCAGCCTACAGGGGGCGAAAAACATTCAGTACTTC

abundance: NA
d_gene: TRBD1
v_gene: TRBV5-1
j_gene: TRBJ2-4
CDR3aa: CASSLEGAGNAKNIQYF
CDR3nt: TGCGCCAGCAGCTTGGAGGGGGCAGGGAACGCCAAAAACATTCAGTACTTC

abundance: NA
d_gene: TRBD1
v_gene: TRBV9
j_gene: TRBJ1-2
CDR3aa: CASSDRPRRDRGDGYTF
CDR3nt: TGTGCCAGCAGCGACCGCCCTCGCCGGGACAGGGGAGATGGCTACACCTTC

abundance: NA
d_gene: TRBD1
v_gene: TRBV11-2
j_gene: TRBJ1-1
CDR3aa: CASSLDWTGEDTEAFF
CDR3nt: TGTGCCAGCAGCTTAGACTGGACAGGGGAGGACACTGAAGCTTTCTTT

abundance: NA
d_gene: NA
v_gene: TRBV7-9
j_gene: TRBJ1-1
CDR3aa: CASSLVGPGGPNTEAFF
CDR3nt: TGTGCCAGCAGCTTAGTAGGCCCTGGGGGCCCCAACACTGAAGCTTTCTTT

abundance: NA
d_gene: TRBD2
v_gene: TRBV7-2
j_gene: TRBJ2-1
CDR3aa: CASSSRTSDEQFF
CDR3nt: TGTGCCAGCAGCTCAAGGACTAGCGATGAGCAGTTCTTC

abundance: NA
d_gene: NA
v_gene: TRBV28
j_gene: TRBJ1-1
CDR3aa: CASSTETERTEAFF
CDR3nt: TGTGCCAGCAGCACCGAGACAGAACGCACTGAAGCTTTCTTT

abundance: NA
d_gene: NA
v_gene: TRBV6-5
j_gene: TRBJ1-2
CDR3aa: CASSYGRTVFYGYTF
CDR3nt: TGTGCCAGCAGTTACGGACGGACAGTTTTCTATGGCTACACCTTC

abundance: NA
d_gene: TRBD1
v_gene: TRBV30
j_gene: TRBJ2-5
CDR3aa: CATGTGLGETQYF
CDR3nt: TGTGCTACCGGGACAGGCCTTGGAGAGACCCAGTACTTC

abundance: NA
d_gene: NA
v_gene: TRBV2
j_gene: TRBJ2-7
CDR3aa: CASSEEGWGYEQYF
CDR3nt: TGTGCCAGCAGTGAGGAGGGATGGGGGTACGAGCAGTACTTC

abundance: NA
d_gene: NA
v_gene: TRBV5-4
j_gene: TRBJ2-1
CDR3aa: CASSLEGWVAEQFF
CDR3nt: TGTGCCAGCAGCTTGGAGGGGTGGGTGGCTGAGCAGTTCTTC

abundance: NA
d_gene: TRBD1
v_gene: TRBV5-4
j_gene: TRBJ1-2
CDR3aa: CASSDGQGFYGYTF
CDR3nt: TGTGCCAGCAGCGACGGACAGGGCTTTTATGGCTACACCTTC

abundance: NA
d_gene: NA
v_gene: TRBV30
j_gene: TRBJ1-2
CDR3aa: CARSVDNPAGYTF
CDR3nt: TGTGCCCGGAGTGTAGACAACCCCGCTGGCTACACCTTC

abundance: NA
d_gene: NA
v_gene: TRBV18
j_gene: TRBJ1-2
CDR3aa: CASSPEGGWGYTF
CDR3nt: TGTGCCAGCTCGCCGGAAGGGGGATGGGGCTACACCTTC

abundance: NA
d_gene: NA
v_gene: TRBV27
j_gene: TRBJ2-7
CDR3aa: CASSLSRPSEQYF
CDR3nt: TGTGCCAGCAGTTTATCCCGTCCCTCCGAGCAGTACTTC

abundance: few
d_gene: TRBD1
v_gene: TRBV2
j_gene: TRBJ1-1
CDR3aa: CASTSRDRGQSGAFF
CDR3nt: TGTGCCAGCACCTCGCGGGACAGGGGGCAGTCCGGAGCTTTCTTT

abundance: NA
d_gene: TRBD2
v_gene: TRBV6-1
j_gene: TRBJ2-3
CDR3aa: CASSGFTGGDTQYF
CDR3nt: TGTGCCAGCAGTGGATTTACGGGGGGGGATACGCAGTATTTT

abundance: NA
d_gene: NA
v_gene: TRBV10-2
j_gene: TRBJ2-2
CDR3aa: CASTRRNTGELFF
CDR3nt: TGCGCCAGCACGCGTAGGAACACCGGGGAGCTGTTTTTT

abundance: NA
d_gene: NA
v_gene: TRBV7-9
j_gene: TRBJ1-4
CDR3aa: CASSSQGWEKLFF
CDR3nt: TGTGCCAGCAGCTCACAGGGCTGGGAAAAACTGTTTTTT

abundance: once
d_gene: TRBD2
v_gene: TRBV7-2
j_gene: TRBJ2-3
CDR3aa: CASSLLIGLAGDRTDTQYF
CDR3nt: TGTGCCAGCAGCTTGCTAATCGGACTAGCGGGGGACCGCACAGATACGCAGTATTTT

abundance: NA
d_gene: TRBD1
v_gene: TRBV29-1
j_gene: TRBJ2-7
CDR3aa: CSVGNRGSSYEQYF
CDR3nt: TGCAGCGTTGGCAACAGGGGGAGCTCCTACGAGCAGTACTTC

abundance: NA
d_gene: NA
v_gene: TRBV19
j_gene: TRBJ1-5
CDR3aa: CASSPGWDQPQHF
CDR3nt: TGTGCCTCTTCCCCGGGGTGGGATCAGCCCCAGCATTTT

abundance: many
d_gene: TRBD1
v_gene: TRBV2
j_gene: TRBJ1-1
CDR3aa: CASTFSTGGNGAFF
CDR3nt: TGTGCCAGTACTTTTTCGACAGGGGGGAATGGAGCTTTCTTT

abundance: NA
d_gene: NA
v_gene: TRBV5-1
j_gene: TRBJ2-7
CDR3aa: CASSLAGEQYF
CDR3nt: TGCGCCAGCAGCTTGGCAGGGGAGCAGTACTTC

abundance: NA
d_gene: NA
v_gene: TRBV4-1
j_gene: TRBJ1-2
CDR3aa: CASSIPGALGGYTF
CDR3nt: TGCGCCAGCAGCATTCCAGGGGCCTTAGGGGGCTACACCTTC

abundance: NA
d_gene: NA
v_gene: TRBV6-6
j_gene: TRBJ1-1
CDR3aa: CALGGANTEAFF
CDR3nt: TGTGCCCTCGGGGGGGCCAACACTGAAGCTTTCTTT

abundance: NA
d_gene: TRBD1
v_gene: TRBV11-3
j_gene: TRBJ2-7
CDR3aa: CASSPGQGYPYEQYF
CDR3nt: TGTGCCAGCAGCCCGGGACAGGGGTATCCCTACGAGCAGTACTTC

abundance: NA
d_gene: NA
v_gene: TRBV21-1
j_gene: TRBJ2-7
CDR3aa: CASSPDRGGSYEQYF
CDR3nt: TGTGCCAGCAGCCCCGACAGGGGCGGCTCCTACGAGCAGTACTTC

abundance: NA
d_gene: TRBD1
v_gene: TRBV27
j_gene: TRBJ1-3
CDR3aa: CASRETGGNTIYF
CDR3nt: TGTGCCAGCAGGGAGACAGGGGGCAACACCATATATTTT